This T cell receptor (beta chain) comes out of a study of tumor-infiltrating lymphocytes in localized non-small cell lung cancer. Study context: Each patient gave resected tumor and non-adjacent uninvolved lung tissue. Study results and limitations: Recurrence-free survival showed no association with tumor T-cell fraction. Available tissue quantity limited TCR sequencing to a patient subset. Higher tumor T cell infiltration than in uninvolved lung was supported by TCRbeta sequencing.

Sequencing was performed with immunoSEQ multiplex PCR; in TCRdb, only in-frame clones are kept and a portion is missing. The sample yields over 10,000 clones, 79% seen once. A note on this clone: The antigen is undetermined.

Germline V CDR1 and CDR2: SGHTS, YDEGEE. The CDR3 is 15 residues long. After removal of 4 bases from V and 3 bases from J, the junction contained 9 bases not matched to a gene. The sample comprised lung tumor tissue. The genes are TRBV5-8 and TRBJ2-7; 8 nucleotides match TRBD1. This clonotype was obtained from a human donor with non-small cell lung cancer. The CDR3 loop reads CASSPGQGSVYEQYF. The CDR3 nucleotides are TGTGCCAGCAGCCCAGGACAGGGTTCCGTCTACGAGCAGTACTTC.